This TCR beta chain was retrieved from a study of cytomegalovirus exposure and HLA in healthy donors (dated by TCRdb to about 2017). Turning to the overall study: According to a later analysis, the roughly 120 validation repertoires were produced on the same platform as the 700 or so repertoires of the first cohort. The study aimed to test whether cataloging public T cell receptors could reveal signatures of past pathogen exposure. Along with the approximately 650-subject first cohort, a separate validation cohort of over a hundred different subjects was used. The study combined high-throughput TCR immunosequencing, statistical association of individual TCRs with disease status, and machine learning to predict cytomegalovirus infection status.

The CDR3 numbers 12 residues from cysteine through phenylalanine. Just the 36-base CDR3 DNA is kept, in frame starting at base 1. The V end loses 7 bases and the J end loses 4 bases, and a stretch of 11 bases separates them. CDR1 MNHEY and CDR2 SVGAGI were looked up in the germline V gene. Notes on this clone: Its binding antigen is unknown. No much larger clone exists at a distance of one base, and base qualities are not known.

Here is what the overall study found, with its caveats: All 120 or so repertoires were used to score co-occurrence in the validation cohort in a later analysis, because that analysis had no HLA typing for the cohort. In vitro tests confirmed that three of the cytomegalovirus-associated TCR beta chains recognize cytomegalovirus antigens. Most TCR sequences were seen in very few donors, while some public TCRs were found in many individuals. In the study, some 160 TCR beta chains were listed as associated with cytomegalovirus. The classifier was reported to diagnose cytomegalovirus status with high specificity and sensitivity in both the original cohort and the validation cohort. The authors suggested that the approach could potentially be extended to other disease states and immunological phenotypes. A later analysis found that TCRs clustered in the first cohort also tended to co-occur in the roughly 120 validation repertoires, with 94% of cluster scores above 0.

The library relied on the immunoSEQ multiplex PCR assay. The authors' pipeline ran thus. A statistical classification framework was developed to diagnose cytomegalovirus status using the catalog of TCR beta chain sequences. TCRdb took over this immuneACCESS table, retaining in-frame rearrangements with V and J assigned. Such tables are incomplete; in checked studies, under half of the missing clones stem from an unresolved V gene, and the remainder is unexplained. V, J and clone size were drawn from that table, and D and trimming were deduced from the DNA. The sample data list 180,000 or so clones, and just under 90% of these were observed just once. The ten most abundant clones make up 1.4% of the sample. The donors belonged to the validation cohort of approximately 130 subjects, which was separate from the approximately 700-subject first cohort.

The rearrangement joined TRBV6-5 to TRBJ2-7; the D gene is unclear. The sequenced sample consisted of PBMCs. This receptor was taken from a woman under 40 in good health and CMV-seronegative. The CDR3 region: CASTAPTYEQYF. The nucleotides read TGTGCCAGCACGGCCCCGACATACGAGCAGTACTTC.